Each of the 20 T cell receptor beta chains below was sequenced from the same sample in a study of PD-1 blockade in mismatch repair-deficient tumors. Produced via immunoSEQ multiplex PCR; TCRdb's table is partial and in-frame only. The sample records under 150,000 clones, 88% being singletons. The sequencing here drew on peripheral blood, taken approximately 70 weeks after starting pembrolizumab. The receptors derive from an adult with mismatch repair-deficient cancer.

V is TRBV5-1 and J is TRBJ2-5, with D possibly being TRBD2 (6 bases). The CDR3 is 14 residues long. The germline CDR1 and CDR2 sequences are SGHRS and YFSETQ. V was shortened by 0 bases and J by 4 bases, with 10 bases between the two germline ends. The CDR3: CASSLAGVLETQYF. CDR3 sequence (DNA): TGCGCCAGCAGCTTGGCGGGGGTGCTAGAGACCCAGTACTTC.

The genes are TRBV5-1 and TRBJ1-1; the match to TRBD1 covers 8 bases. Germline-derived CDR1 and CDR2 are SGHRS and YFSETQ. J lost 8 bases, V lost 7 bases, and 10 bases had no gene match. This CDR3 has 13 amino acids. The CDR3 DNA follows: TGCGCCAGCGCCTTGACAGGGGCCTTCGAAGCTTTCTTT. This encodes CASALTGAFEAFF.

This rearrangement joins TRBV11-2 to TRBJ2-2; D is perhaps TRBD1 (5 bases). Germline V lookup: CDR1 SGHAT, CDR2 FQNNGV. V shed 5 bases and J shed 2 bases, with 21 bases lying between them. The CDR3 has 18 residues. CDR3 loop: CASSALTKRGHNTGELFF. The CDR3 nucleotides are TGTGCCAGCAGCGCATTGACGAAACGTGGACATAACACCGGGGAGCTGTTTTTT.

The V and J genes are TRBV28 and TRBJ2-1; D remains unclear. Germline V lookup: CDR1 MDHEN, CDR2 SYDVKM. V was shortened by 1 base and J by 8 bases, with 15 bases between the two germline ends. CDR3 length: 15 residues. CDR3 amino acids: CASSLLAGQLDEQFF. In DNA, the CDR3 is TGTGCCAGCAGTTTATTAGCCGGTCAGCTCGATGAGCAGTTCTTC.

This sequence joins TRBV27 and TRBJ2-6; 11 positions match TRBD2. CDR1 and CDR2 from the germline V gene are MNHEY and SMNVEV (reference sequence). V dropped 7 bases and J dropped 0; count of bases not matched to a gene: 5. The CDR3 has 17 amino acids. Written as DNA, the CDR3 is TGTGCCAGCACCCGACTAGCGGGACCCTCTGGGGCCAACGTCCTGACTTTC. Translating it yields CASTRLAGPSGANVLTF.

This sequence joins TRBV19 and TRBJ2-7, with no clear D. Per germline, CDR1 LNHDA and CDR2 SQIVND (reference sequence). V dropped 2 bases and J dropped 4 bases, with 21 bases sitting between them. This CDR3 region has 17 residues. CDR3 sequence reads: CASSISFLADREYEQYF. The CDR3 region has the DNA TGTGCCAGTAGTATATCTTTTCTTGCGGACCGAGAATACGAGCAGTACTTC.

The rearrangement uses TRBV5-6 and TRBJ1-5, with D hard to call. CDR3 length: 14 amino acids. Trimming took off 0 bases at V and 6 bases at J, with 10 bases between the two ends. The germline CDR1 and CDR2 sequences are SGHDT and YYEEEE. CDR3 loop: CASSLGGGSQPQHF. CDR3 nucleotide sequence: TGTGCCAGCAGCTTGGGGGGAGGAAGTCAGCCCCAGCATTTT.

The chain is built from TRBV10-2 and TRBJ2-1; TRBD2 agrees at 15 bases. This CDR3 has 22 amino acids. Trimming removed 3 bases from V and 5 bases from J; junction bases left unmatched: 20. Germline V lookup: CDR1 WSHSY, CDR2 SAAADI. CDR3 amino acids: CASSEFTGGLAGGRTSNNEQFF. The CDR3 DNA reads TGCGCCAGCAGTGAATTCACAGGGGGACTAGCGGGAGGTCGGACTTCCAACAATGAGCAGTTCTTC.

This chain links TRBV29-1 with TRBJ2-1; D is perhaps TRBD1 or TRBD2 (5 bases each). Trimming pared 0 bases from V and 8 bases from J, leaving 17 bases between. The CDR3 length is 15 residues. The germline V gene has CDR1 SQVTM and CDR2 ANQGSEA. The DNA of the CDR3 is TGCAGCGTTGAAGAGGACCTCGGCGTGGGGGATGAGCAGTTCTTC. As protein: CSVEEDLGVGDEQFF.

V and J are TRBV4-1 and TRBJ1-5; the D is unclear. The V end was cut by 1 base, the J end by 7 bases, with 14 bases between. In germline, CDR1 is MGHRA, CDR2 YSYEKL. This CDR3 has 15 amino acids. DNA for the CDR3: TGCGCCAGCAGCCAAGCATGGGAAGTTCGCCAGCCCCAGCATTTT. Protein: CASSQAWEVRQPQHF.

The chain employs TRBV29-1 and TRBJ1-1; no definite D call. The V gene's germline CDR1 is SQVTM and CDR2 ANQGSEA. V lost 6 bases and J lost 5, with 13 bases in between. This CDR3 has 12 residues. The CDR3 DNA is TGCAGCGTCGCGACGCTGAGAACTGAAGCTTTCTTT. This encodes CSVATLRTEAFF. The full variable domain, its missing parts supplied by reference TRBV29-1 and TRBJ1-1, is SAVISQKPSRDICQRGTSLTIQCQVDSQVTMMFWYRQQPGQSLTLIATANQGSEATYESGFVIDKFPISRPNLTFSTLTVSNMSPEDSSIYLCSVATLRTEAFFGQGTRLTVV.

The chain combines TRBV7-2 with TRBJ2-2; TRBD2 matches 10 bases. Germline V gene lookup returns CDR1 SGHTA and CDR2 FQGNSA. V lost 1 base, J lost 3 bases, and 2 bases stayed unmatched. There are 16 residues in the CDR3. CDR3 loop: CASSLGTSGHTGELFF. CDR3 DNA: TGTGCCAGCAGCTTAGGGACTAGCGGACACACCGGGGAGCTGTTTTTT.

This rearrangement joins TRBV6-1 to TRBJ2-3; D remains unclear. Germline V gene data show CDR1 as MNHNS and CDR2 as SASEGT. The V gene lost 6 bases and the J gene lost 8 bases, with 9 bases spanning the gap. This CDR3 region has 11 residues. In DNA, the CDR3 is TGTGCCAGCAGCCATATTTCTACGCAGTATTTT. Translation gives CASSHISTQYF.

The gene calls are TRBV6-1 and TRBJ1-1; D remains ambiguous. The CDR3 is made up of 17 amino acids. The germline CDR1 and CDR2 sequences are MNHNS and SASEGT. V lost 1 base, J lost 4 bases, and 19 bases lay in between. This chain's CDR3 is CASSEGALGRLATEAFF. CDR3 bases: TGTGCCAGCAGTGAAGGGGCCCTTGGACGTCTAGCCACTGAAGCTTTCTTT.

The CDR3 bases are TGTGCCAGCAGTGAAACAGGGGGCACTGAAGCTTTCTTT. Its translation: CASSETGGTEAFF. The chain joins TRBV25-1 to TRBJ1-1, with TRBD1 matching 8 bases. CDR1 MGHDK and CDR2 SYGVNS come from the germline V gene. V was pared by 2 bases and J by 4 bases, with 0 bases of the junction left unmatched. CDR3 size: 13 residues.

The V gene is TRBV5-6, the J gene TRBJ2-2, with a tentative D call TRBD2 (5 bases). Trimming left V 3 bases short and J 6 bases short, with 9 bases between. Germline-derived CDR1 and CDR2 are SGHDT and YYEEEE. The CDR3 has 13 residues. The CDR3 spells CASSSKRAGELFF. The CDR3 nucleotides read TGTGCCAGCAGCTCCAAGAGGGCCGGGGAGCTGTTTTTT.

CDR3 coding DNA: TGCGCCAGCAGCCAAGAAGGGGGTTACCAGCCCCAGCATTTT. This encodes CASSQEGGYQPQHF. The chain uses TRBV4-1 and TRBJ1-5; D might be TRBD1 (6 bases). Germline loops: CDR1 MGHRA, CDR2 YSYEKL. The V and J ends lost 0 bases and 7 bases respectively, with 10 bases between them. The CDR3 contains 14 residues.

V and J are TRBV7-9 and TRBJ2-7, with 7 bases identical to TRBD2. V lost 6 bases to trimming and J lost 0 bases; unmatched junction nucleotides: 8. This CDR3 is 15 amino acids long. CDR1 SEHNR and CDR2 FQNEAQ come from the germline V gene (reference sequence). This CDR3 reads CASRLSGADSYEQYF. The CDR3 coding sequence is TGTGCCAGCAGGTTAAGCGGGGCCGACTCCTACGAGCAGTACTTC.

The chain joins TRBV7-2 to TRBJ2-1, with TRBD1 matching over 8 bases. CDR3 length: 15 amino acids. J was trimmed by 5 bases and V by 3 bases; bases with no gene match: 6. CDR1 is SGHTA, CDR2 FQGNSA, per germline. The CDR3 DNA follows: TGTGCCAGCAGCTTTGGACAGGGATTGGACAATGAGCAGTTCTTC. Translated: CASSFGQGLDNEQFF.

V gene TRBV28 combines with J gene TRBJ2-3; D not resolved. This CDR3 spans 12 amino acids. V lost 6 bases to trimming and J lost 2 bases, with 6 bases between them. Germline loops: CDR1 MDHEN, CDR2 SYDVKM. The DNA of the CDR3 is TGTGCCAGCAGCGGGCTCACAGATACGCAGTATTTT. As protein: CASSGLTDTQYF.